This entry lists 5 T cell receptor beta chains sequenced from one sample in a study of cytomegalovirus exposure and HLA in healthy donors. Clones were sequenced by immunoSEQ multiplex PCR, and TCRdb holds only the in-frame ones, with some missing. Found here are more than 55,000 clones, approximately 96% of them singletons; the top ten hold approximately 1%. Source material: PBMCs. These receptor sequences come from a young man in good health and CMV-seronegative.

The chain employs TRBV10-2 and TRBJ1-1, with a weak D call TRBD1 (5 bases). This CDR3 region has 12 residues. Germline values: CDR1 WSHSY, CDR2 SAAADI. The ends were cut back, 7 bases at V and 1 base at J, with 7 bases in the middle. In nucleotides, the CDR3 is TGCGCCAGCACAACAGGGAACACTGAAGCTTTCTTT. This encodes CASTTGNTEAFF.

The rearrangement joins TRBV11-2 to TRBJ2-7; 10 nucleotides line up with TRBD2. CDR3 size: 15 residues. The V gene's germline CDR1 is SGHAT and CDR2 FQNNGV. V shed 8 bases and J 5 bases; nucleotides not matched to a gene: 12. The CDR3: CASEPVAGGVDEQYF. The CDR3 DNA sequence: TGTGCCAGCGAACCTGTAGCGGGAGGTGTGGACGAGCAGTACTTC.

J is TRBJ1-1 and V is TRBV28; D remains ambiguous. V gave up 4 bases and J gave up 2 bases, with 11 bases separating them. The CDR3 consists of 14 residues. CDR1 is MDHEN, CDR2 SYDVKM, per germline. The CDR3 DNA is TGTGCCAGCAGTTCCCCGGGAACTAACACTGAAGCTTTCTTT. Residues: CASSSPGTNTEAFF.

This rearrangement joins TRBV27 to TRBJ1-5; D call uncertain. CDR3 length equals 17 residues. V was trimmed by 5 bases and J by 0 bases, leaving 17 bases between them. Per germline, CDR1 MNHEY and CDR2 SMNVEV (reference sequence). CDR3 residues: CASSPYAARYSNQPQHF. The CDR3 bases are TGTGCCAGCAGTCCGTATGCGGCGAGATATAGCAATCAGCCCCAGCATTTT.

V is TRBV5-1 and J is TRBJ1-1; 7 bases line up with TRBD1. After removal of 3 bases from V and 4 bases from J, the junction contained 9 bases not matched to a gene. The CDR3 has 15 amino acids. Germline lookup yields CDR1 SGHRS and CDR2 YFSETQ. The CDR3 coding sequence is TGCGCCAGCAGCTCCCTGACAGGGTGGAGCACTGAAGCTTTCTTT. This encodes CASSSLTGWSTEAFF.